These 9 T cell receptor beta chains were sequenced from one sample in a study of T cell responses to AZD1222 COVID-19 vaccine. Measured with immunoSEQ multiplex PCR; TCRdb has only the in-frame clones, and not every one. The sample consists of 110,000 or so clones, roughly 90% of them appearing once. The sample was peripheral blood, taken 28 days after the second AZD1222 dose. These receptors were collected from an adult who received the AZD1222 COVID-19 vaccine.

The J gene is TRBJ2-7, the V gene TRBV7-2, with a weak D call TRBD1 (5 bases). The germline V and J ends were trimmed by 1 base and 3 bases, with 10 bases remaining between them. Germline CDR1 reads SGHTA; CDR2 reads FQGNSA. The CDR3 totals 14 residues. The CDR3 region has the DNA TGTGCCAGCAGCTTAGTGGCGGACATCTACGAGCAGTACTTC. It specifies CASSLVADIYEQYF. The full variable domain, its missing parts supplied by reference TRBV7-2 and TRBJ2-7, is GAGVSQSPSNKVTEKGKDVELRCDPISGHTALYWYRQSLGQGLEFLIYFQGNSAPDKSGLPSDRFSAERTGGSVSTLTIQRTQQEDSAVYLCASSLVADIYEQYFGPGTRLTVT.

This clone came up a few times. The J gene is TRBJ1-6, the V gene TRBV6-5; a weak D match, TRBD1 (5 bases). Germline CDR1 is MNHEY and CDR2 is SVGAGI. The CDR3 runs 16 residues. V lost 2 bases, J lost 9 bases, and 17 bases lay in between. The CDR3 DNA reads TGTGCCAGCAGTTACGGACACGGTACACCAGGTTCACCCCTCCACTTT. Protein sequence: CASSYGHGTPGSPLHF.

This chain uses TRBV4-1 with TRBJ2-3; D gene uncertain. Germline loops: CDR1 MGHRA, CDR2 YSYEKL. The V end was cut by 2 bases, the J end by 6 bases, with 12 bases between. The CDR3 sequence is 14 residues long. For the CDR3, the DNA is TGCGCCAGCAGCCAAAACACTCTAACGGATACGCAGTATTTT. Amino acids: CASSQNTLTDTQYF.

The rearrangement uses TRBV30 and TRBJ1-3; D not certain. With 2 bases removed from V and 0 bases from J, the gap between germline ends came to 17 bases. The CDR3 consists of 17 residues. Germline V gene data show CDR1 as GTSNPN and CDR2 as SVGIG (reference sequence). DNA of the CDR3: TGTGCCTGGAGTCTCGGTGTCCTGAGCGGCTCTGGAAACACCATATATTTT. Translation gives CAWSLGVLSGSGNTIYF.

This chain uses TRBV27 with TRBJ1-6; no clear D gene. Trimming left V 6 bases short and J 9 bases short, with 9 bases between. This CDR3 has 12 amino acids. Per the germline V gene, CDR1 is MNHEY and CDR2 is SMNVEV (reference sequence). The CDR3 coding sequence is TGTGCCAGCAGCGTACATGGTTCACCCCTCCACTTT. This gives the protein CASSVHGSPLHF.

The chain has TRBV12-3 or TRBV12-4 and TRBJ2-2; 8 bases are a match to TRBD1. The V gene end was trimmed by 7 bases and the J gene end by 6 bases; junction bases not matched to a gene: 4. CDR3 length: 13 residues. This CDR3 reads CASNPGGPGELFF. The CDR3 region has the DNA TGTGCCAGCAATCCAGGGGGCCCCGGGGAGCTGTTTTTT.

This chain connects TRBV30 to TRBJ1-1, with 7 nucleotides matching TRBD1. This CDR3 comprises 12 residues. Germline V gene lookup returns CDR1 GTSNPN and CDR2 SVGIG (reference sequence). V lost 6 bases, J lost 9 bases, and 10 bases stayed unmatched. In DNA, the CDR3 is TGTGCCTGCGGACAGGACGTAGTCAAAGCTTTCTTT. Translated: CACGQDVVKAFF.

The CDR3 loop reads CASSQEAGLAGGKETQYF. In DNA, the CDR3 is TGTGCCAGCAGCCAAGAGGCCGGACTAGCGGGGGGGAAAGAGACCCAGTACTTC. The J gene is TRBJ2-5, the V gene TRBV3-1 (or the pseudogene TRBV3-2); 15 nucleotides align to TRBD2. The CDR3 runs to 18 residues. From germline, CDR1 is LGHDT and CDR2 YNNKEL (reference sequence). Trimming at V came to 0 bases and at J to 3 bases, leaving 5 bases not matched to a gene.

The V and J genes are TRBV30 and TRBJ2-3; tentative D call: TRBD1 (5 bases). Trimming shortened V by 0 bases and J by 3 bases, and 10 bases separated the two germline ends. The germline gives CDR1 GTSNPN, CDR2 SVGIG (reference sequence). The CDR3 extends over 14 amino acids. The CDR3 sequence: CAWSVDSGTDTQYF. The CDR3 region has the DNA TGTGCCTGGAGTGTTGACAGTGGGACAGATACGCAGTATTTT.